The present TCR beta chain was sequenced within a study of blood T cells in healthy people across ages. The overall study: For every two T cells, template switching captured about one barcoded beta molecule.

The individuals who served as donors were healthy Caucasians living in Russia, aged roughly 6 to 90. Each sample provided at least 5 micrograms of extracted total RNA. Then a second PCR, running about 6 to 12 cycles, was carried out with a sample-barcoded 5' primer and a J-beta primer mix. Via MiXCR, TCRdb re-called the 5' RACE reads, giving one row per CDR3 protein. The table has approximately 900,000 distinct CDR3 sequences, about 48% seen once; the top ten hold roughly 13%. Per the germline V gene, CDR1 is MNHEY and CDR2 is SMNVEV (reference sequence). The length of the CDR3 is 13 residues. This chain connects TRBV27 to TRBJ2-4; D may correspond to TRBD1 or TRBD2 (5 bases each). The J call is uncertain, as TRBJ2-7 better fits the DNA end. Input material: blood. This clonotype was sampled from a young man in good health. CDR3 in amino acids: CASAIGTSYEQYF. The CDR3 bases are TGTGCCAGCGCAATAGGGACGTCCTACGAGCAGTACTTC.